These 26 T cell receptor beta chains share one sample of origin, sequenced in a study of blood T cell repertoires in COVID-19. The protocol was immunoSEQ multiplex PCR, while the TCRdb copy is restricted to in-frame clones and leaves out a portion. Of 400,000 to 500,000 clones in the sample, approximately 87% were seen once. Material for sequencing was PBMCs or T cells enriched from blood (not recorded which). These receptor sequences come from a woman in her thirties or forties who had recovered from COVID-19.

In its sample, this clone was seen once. The CDR3 coding sequence is TGCAGCGTGGCCACCCTGGGGCCCAATGAGCAGTTCTTC. This gives the protein CSVATLGPNEQFF. This chain links TRBV29-1 with TRBJ2-1; D perhaps matches TRBD1 (5 bases). V dropped 6 bases and J dropped 6 bases, with 15 bases sitting between them. The CDR3 runs 13 residues. Looked up from germline, CDR1 is SQVTM and CDR2 is ANQGSEA.

CDR3 sequence reads: CASSLGETGAYGYTF. CDR3 sequence (DNA): TGCGCCAGCAGCTTGGGCGAGACAGGGGCCTATGGCTACACCTTC. V is TRBV5-1 and J is TRBJ1-2; TRBD1 matches at 8 bases. The CDR3 length is 15 residues. The germline V gene has CDR1 SGHRS and CDR2 YFSETQ. Trimming removed 0 bases from V and 4 bases from J; junction bases left unmatched: 5.

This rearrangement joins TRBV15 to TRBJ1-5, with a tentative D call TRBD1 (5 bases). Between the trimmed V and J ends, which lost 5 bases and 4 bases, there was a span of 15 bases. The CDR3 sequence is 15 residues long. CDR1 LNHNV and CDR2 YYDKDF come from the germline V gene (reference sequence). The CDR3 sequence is CATSGEGSGNQPQHF. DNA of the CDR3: TGTGCCACCAGCGGGGAGGGGTCAGGGAATCAGCCCCAGCATTTT. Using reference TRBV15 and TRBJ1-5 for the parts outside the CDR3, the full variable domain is DAMVIQNPRYQVTQFGKPVTLSCSQTLNHNVMYWYQQKSSQAPKLLFHYYDKDFNNEADTPDNFQSRRPNTSFCFLDIRSPGLGDTAMYLCATSGEGSGNQPQHFGDGTRLSIL.

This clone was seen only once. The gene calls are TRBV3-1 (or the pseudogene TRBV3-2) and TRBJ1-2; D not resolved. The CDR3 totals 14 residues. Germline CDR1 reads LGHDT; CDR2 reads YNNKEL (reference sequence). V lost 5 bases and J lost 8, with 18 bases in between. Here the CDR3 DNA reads TGTGCCAGCAGCGACTCGGGCGGGGATTGCGGCTACACCTTC. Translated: CASSDSGGDCGYTF.

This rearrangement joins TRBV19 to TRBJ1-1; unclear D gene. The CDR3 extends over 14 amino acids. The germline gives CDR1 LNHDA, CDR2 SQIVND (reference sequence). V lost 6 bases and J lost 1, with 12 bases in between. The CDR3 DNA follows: TGTGCCAGTAGGGAGGGAGTTACGAACACTGAAGCTTTCTTT. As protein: CASREGVTNTEAFF. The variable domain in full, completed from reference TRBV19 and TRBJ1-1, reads DGGITQSPKYLFRKEGQNVTLSCEQNLNHDAMYWYRQDPGQGLRLIYYSQIVNDFQKGDIAEGYSVSREKKESFPLTVTSAQKNPTAFYLCASREGVTNTEAFFGQGTRLTVV.

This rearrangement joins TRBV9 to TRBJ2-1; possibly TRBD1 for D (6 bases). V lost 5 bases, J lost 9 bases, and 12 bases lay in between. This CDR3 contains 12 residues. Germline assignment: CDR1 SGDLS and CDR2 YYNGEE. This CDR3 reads CASRGAASEQFF. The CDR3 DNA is TGTGCCAGCAGGGGGGCTGCGTCTGAGCAGTTCTTC.

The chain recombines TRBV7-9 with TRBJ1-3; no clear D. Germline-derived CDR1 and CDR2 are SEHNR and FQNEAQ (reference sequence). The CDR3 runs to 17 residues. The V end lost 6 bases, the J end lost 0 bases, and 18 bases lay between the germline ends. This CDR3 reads CASSPTPREISGNTIYF. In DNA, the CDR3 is TGTGCCAGCAGTCCGACCCCTCGGGAAATCTCTGGAAACACCATATATTTT.

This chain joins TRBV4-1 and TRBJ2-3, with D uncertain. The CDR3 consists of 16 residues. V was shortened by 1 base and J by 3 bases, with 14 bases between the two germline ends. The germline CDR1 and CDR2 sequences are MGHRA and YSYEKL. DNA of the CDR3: TGCGCCAGCAGCCAAGGTTCCAGTTCTTTTACAGATACGCAGTATTTT. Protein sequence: CASSQGSSSFTDTQYF.

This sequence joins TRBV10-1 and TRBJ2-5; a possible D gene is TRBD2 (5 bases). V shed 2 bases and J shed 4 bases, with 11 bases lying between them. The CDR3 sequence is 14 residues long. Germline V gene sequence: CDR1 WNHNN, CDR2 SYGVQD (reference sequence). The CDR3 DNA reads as TGCGCCAGCAGTGAGCCGGGGATGGGAGAGACCCAGTACTTC. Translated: CASSEPGMGETQYF.

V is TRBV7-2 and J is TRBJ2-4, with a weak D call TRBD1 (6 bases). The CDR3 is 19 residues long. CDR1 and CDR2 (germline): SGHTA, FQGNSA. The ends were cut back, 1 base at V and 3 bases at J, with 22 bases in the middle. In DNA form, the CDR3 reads TGTGCCAGCAGCTTAGTCTTAAGGGGTGGACAGCCCGTCAAAAACATTCAGTACTTC. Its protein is CASSLVLRGGQPVKNIQYF.

The CDR3 DNA reads as TGTGCCAGCAGCTTAGGGACAGTCTATGGCTACACCTTC. It codes for CASSLGTVYGYTF. V usage is TRBV7-2 and J usage is TRBJ1-2; D may be TRBD1 (6 bases). CDR3 length: 13 residues. V dropped 1 base and J dropped 4 bases, with 7 bases sitting between them. Germline V gene sequence: CDR1 SGHTA, CDR2 FQGNSA.

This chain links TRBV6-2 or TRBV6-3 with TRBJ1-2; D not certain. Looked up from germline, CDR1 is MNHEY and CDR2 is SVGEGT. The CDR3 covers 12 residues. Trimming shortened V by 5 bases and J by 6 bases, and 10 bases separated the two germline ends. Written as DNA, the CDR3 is TGTGCCAGCAGTCCCCTCTCCGATGGCTACACCTTC. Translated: CASSPLSDGYTF.

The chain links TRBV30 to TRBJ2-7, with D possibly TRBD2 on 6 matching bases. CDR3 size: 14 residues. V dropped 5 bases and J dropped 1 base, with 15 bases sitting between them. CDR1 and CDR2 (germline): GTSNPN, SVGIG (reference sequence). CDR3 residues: CAWARSGFSYEQYF. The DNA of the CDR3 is TGTGCCTGGGCCCGTAGCGGATTTTCCTACGAGCAGTACTTC.

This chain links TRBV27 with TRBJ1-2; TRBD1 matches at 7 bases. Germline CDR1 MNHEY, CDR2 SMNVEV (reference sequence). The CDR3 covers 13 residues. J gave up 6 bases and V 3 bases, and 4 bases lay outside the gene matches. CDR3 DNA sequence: TGTGCCAGCAGTTTCAGGGGGTCGGATGGCTACACCTTC. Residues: CASSFRGSDGYTF.

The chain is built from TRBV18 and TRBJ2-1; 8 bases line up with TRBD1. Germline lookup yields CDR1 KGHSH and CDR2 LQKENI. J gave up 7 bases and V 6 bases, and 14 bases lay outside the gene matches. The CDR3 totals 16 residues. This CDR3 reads CASSLRGPLGSNEQFF. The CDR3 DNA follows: TGTGCCAGCTCCCTCAGGGGGCCATTGGGCTCGAATGAGCAGTTCTTC.

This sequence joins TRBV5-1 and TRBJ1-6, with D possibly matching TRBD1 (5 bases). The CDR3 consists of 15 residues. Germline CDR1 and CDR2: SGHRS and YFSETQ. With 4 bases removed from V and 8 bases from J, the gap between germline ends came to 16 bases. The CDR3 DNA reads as TGCGCCAGCAGCCCGACGTCAGGGAAGGATTCACCCCTCCACTTT. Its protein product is CASSPTSGKDSPLHF.

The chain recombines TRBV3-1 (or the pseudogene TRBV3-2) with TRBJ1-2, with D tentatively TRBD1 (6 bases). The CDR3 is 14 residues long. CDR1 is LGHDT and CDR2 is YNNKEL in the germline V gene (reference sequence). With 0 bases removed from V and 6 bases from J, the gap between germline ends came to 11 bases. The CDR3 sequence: CASSQEDRNNGYTF. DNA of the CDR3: TGTGCCAGCAGCCAAGAGGACAGAAACAATGGCTACACCTTC.

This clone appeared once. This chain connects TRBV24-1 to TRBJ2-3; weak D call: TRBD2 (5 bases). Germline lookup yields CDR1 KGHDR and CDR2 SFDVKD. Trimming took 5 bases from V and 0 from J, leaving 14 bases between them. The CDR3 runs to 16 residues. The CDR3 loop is CATSAQGLRSTDTQYF. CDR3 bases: TGTGCCACCAGTGCTCAAGGACTCCGAAGCACAGATACGCAGTATTTT.

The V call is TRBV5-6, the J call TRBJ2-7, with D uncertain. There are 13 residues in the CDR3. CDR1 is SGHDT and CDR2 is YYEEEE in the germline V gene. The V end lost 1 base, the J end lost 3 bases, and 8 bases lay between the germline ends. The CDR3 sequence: CASSLSVHYEQYF. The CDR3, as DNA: TGTGCCAGCAGCTTGTCAGTTCACTACGAGCAGTACTTC.

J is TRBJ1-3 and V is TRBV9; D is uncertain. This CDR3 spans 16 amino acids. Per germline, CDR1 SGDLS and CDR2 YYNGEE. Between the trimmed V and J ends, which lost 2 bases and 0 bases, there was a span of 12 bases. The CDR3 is CASSVGIQSSGNTIYF. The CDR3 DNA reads TGTGCCAGCAGCGTCGGGATTCAAAGCTCTGGAAACACCATATATTTT.

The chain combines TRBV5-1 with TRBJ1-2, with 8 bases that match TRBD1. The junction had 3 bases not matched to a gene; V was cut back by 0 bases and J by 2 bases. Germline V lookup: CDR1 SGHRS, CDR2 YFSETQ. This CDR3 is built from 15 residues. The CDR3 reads CASSLDRGMNYGYTF. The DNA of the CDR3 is TGCGCCAGCAGCTTGGACAGGGGGATGAACTATGGCTACACCTTC.

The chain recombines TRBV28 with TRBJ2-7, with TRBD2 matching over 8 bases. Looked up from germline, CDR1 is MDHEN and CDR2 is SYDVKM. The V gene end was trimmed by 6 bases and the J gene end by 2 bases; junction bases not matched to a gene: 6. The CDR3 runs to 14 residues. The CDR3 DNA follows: TGTGCCAGCAGCTCTAGCGGGTTGCCCTACGAGCAGTACTTC. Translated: CASSSSGLPYEQYF.

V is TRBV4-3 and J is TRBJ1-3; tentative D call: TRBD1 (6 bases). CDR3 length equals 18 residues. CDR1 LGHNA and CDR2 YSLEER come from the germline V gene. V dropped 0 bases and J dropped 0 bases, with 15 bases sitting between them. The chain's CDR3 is CASSQDDRFLSSGNTIYF. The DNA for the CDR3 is TGCGCCAGCAGCCAAGACGACAGGTTTCTCTCCTCTGGAAACACCATATATTTT.

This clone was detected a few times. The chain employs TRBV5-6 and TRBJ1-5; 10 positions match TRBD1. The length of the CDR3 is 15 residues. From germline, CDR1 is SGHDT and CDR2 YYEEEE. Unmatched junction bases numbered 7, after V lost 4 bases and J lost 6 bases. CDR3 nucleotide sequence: TGTGCCAGCAGCGCGACAGGGGGCGCGTTTCAGCCCCAGCATTTT. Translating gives CASSATGGAFQPQHF.

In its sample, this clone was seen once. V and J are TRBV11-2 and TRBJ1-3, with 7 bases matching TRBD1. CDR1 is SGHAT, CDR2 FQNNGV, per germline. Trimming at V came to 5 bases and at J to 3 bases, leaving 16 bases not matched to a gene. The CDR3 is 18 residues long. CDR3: CASSPPWRGTVNGNTIYF. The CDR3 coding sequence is TGTGCCAGCAGCCCCCCATGGAGGGGGACAGTAAATGGAAACACCATATATTTT.

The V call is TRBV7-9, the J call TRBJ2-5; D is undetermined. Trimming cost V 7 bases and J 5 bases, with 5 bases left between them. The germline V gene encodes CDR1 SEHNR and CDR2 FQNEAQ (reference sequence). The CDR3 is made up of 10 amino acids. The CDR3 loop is CASTQETQYF. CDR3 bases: TGTGCCAGCACCCAGGAGACCCAGTACTTC.